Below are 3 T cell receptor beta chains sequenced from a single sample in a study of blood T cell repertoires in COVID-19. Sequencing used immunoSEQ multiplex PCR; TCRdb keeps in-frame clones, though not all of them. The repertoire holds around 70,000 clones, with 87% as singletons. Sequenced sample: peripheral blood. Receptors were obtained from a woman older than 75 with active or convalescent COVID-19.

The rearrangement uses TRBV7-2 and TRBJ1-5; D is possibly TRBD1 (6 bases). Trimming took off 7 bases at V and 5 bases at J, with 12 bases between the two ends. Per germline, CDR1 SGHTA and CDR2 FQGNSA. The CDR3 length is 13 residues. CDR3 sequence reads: CASTQGQDQPQHF. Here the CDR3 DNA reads TGTGCCAGCACCCAGGGGCAGGATCAGCCCCAGCATTTT.

The CDR3 spells CASSLVAGANTEAFF. In nucleotides, the CDR3 is TGTGCCAGCAGCTTGGTCGCAGGGGCGAACACTGAAGCTTTCTTT. The chain is built from TRBV11-2 and TRBJ1-1, with a weak D call TRBD1 (6 bases). Germline V gives CDR1 SGHAT, CDR2 FQNNGV. With 3 bases removed from V and 1 base from J, the gap between germline ends came to 12 bases. There are 15 residues in the CDR3. Full variable domain (missing parts from reference TRBV11-2 and TRBJ1-1): EAGVAQSPRYKIIEKRQSVAFWCNPISGHATLYWYQQILGQGPKLLIQFQNNGVVDDSQLPKDRFSAERLKGVDSTLKIQPAKLEDSAVYLCASSLVAGANTEAFFGQGTRLTVV.

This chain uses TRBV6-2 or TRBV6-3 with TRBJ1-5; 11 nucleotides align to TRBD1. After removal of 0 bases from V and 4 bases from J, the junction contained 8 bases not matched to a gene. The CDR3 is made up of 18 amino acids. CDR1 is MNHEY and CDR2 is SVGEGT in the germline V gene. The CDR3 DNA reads TGTGCCAGCAGTTACTCGACTGGACAGGGGGCGAAGAATCAGCCCCAGCATTTT. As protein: CASSYSTGQGAKNQPQHF.